These T cell receptor beta chains were read from a single sample in a study of regulatory T cells in long-lasting Graves disease. A single record per CDR3 protein comes from TCRdb applying MiXCR to the multiplex PCR reads. This table has 600,000 to 800,000 distinct CDR3 sequences, 30% appearing once. Sample: peripheral blood mononuclear cells (PBMCs), taken when the disease was refractory, from a patient treated with antithyroid drugs. These receptors were obtained from a female donor with Graves disease. Both conserved end residues are trimmed from each CDR3.

v_gene	len	CDR3aa
TRBV19	10	ASIGVIGIQY
TRBV27	13	ASSSSPGWHTEAF
TRBV6-2/TRBV6-3	13	ASSYVAGTNYGYT
TRBV12-3/TRBV12-4	13	ASSLALGRNYGYT
TRBV11-2	13	ASSRRGAPNTEAF
TRBV6-1	13	ASRPTGVNTGELF
TRBV6-5	11	ASSYHRASEQY
TRBV20-1	10	SAQDGIYGYT
TRBV29-1	11	SVPGPGSYEQY
TRBV6-1	12	ASSRGGIQETQY
TRBV12-3/TRBV12-4	13	ASSLRGGSNEKLF
TRBV27	11	ASSFPQGDGYT
TRBV10-1	12	ASSGGDSGNTIY
TRBV20-1	13	SARDRNRGTYGYT
TRBV11-3	15	ASSFPGLAGDTGELF
TRBV28	11	ASSSPGPYGYT
TRBV12-3/TRBV12-4	14	ASSLGGWGTQETQY
TRBV3-1	13	ASSRDSGVDQPQH
TRBV7-3	15	ASSPLLRTSVGGEQF
TRBV19	12	ASRGGMWMDEQY
TRBV5-6	12	ASSISGQLETQY
TRBV18	11	ASSPLRFETQY
TRBV6-2/TRBV6-3	15	ASSYVRDGAFSYGYT
TRBV3-1	13	ASSHSPGTEETQY
TRBV5-5	13	ASSLVLQGGQPQH
TRBV25-1	12	ASSVGGVSEKLF
TRBV5-1	13	ASQIAGTVVHEQY
TRBV3-1	13	ASSQEVGRATEAF
TRBV19	10	ASISLATEAF
TRBV7-3	12	ASSPRPYGVKAF
TRBV11-1	13	ASSLASRGSYEQY
TRBV11-2	15	ASSPQPSWAGANVLT
TRBV9	13	ASSVGYGGNTEAF
TRBV5-1	15	ASSLSRSGAGNTEAF
TRBV5-1	13	ASSRGTGGYEKLF
TRBV6-1	10	ASSRSPYEQY
TRBV5-6	13	ASSWGQGPNEKLF
TRBV29-1	11	SVEGQRSYEQY
TRBV11-2	14	ASSLESGFPTGELF
TRBV13	14	ASSLGPGAGPGELF